The entry below gives a single T cell receptor (beta chain) sequence along with its context. Assay used: immunoSEQ multiplex PCR; TCRdb lists only in-frame clones, some missing. Among around 48,000 clones listed, under 95% were seen once. This record comes from a study of T cell changes during pregnancy in multiple sclerosis. J was trimmed by 4 bases and V by 11 bases; bases with no gene match: 4. The CDR3 is made up of 12 amino acids. Germline V CDR1 and CDR2: LNHDA, SQIVND (reference sequence). Sequenced here: CD8+ T cells from peripheral blood mononuclear cells, sampled before pregnancy. This sequence originates from a female donor with multiple sclerosis, enrolled in a pregnancy study. This rearrangement joins TRBV19 to TRBJ1-3, with TRBD1 identical over 8 bases. DNA for the CDR3: TGTGCCGGCAGGGGGCTCGGAAACACCATATATTTT. It translates to CAGRGLGNTIYF.